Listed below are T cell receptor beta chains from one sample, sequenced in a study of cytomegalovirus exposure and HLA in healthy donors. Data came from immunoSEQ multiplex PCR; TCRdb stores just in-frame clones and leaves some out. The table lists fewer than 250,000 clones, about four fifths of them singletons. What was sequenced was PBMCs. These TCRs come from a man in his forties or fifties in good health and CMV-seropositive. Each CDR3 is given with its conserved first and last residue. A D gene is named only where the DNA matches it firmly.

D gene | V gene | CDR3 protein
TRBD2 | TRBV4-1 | CASSPQVEAGGPEYF
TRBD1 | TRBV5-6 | CASSSDRGTGELFF
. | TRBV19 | CASIAPGAGANVLTF
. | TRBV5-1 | CASSLAGQSLPYGYTF
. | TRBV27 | CASSFHPQFSEQFF
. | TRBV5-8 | CASSLDGISGNTIYF
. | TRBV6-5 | CASTGTLKGNSPLHF
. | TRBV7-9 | CASTNSDSTGELFF
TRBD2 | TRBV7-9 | CASRIGPGGRETQYF
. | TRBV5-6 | CASSLGGLATSTDTQYF
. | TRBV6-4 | CASSDLGLSTGELFF
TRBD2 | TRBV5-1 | CASSLVVAGEGETQYF
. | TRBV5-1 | CASSIARTGTLDTQYF
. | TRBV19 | CASCDWLAGELFF
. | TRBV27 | CASSLMNLRDTQYF
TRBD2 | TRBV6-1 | CASSEASGRTGELFF
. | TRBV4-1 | CASSPWTEGNQPQHF
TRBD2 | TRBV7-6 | CASSLLGREAGVLFLGTDTQYF
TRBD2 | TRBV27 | CASISLAGGPYNEQFF
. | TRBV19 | CASSSGGGPQETQYF
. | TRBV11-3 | CASSLETGSNTEAFF
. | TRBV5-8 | CASSPGVGGWTEAFF
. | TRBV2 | CASLDSTGELFF